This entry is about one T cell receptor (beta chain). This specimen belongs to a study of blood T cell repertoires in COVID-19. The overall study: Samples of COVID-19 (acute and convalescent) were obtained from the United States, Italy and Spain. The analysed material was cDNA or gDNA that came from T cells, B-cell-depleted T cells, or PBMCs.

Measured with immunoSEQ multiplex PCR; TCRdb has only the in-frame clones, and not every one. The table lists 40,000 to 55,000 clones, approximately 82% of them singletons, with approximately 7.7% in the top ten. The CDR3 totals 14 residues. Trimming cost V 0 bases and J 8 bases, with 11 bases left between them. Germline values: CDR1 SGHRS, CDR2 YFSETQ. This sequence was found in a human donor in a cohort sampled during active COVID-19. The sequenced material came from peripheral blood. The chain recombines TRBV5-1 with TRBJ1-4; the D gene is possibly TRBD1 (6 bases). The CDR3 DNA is TGCGCCAGCAGCTTGGACAGGGTCAGAGAAAAACTGTTTTTT. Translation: CASSLDRVREKLFF.